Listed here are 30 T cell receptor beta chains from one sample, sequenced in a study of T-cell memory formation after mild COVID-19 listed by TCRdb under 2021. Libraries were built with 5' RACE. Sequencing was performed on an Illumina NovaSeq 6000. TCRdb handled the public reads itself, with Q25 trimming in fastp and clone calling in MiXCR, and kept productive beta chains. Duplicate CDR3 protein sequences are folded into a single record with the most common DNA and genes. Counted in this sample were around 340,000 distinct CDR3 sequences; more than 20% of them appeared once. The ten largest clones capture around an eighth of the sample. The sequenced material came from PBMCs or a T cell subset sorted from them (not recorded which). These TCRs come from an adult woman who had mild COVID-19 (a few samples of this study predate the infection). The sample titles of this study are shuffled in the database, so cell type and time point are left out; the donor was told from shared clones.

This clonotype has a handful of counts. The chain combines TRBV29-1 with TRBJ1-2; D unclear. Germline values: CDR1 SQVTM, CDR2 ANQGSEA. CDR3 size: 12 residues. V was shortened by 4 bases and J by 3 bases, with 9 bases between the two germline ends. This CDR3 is CSVARDDYGYTF. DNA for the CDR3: TGCAGCGTTGCAAGGGATGACTATGGCTACACCTTC.

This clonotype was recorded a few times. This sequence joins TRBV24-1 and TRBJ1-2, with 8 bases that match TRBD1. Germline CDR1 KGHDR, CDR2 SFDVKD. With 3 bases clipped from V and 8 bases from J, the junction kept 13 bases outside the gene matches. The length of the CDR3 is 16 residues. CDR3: CATSDTLTTGVNGYTF. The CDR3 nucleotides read TGTGCCACCAGTGATACACTAACGACAGGGGTAAACGGCTACACCTTC.

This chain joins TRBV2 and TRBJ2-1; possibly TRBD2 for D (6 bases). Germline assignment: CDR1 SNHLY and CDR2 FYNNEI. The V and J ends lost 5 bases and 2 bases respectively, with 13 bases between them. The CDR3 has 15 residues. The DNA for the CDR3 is TGTGCCAGCAGTCCCCGAGGCGGGGCCTACAATGAGCAGTTCTTC. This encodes CASSPRGGAYNEQFF.

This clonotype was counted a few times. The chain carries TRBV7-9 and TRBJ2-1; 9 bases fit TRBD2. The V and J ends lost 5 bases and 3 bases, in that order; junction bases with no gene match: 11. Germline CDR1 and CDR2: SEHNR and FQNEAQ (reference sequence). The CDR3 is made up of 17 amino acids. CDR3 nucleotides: TGTGCCAGCAGCCCTCACCAAAGACTAGCGGTCTACAATGAGCAGTTCTTC. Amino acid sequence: CASSPHQRLAVYNEQFF.

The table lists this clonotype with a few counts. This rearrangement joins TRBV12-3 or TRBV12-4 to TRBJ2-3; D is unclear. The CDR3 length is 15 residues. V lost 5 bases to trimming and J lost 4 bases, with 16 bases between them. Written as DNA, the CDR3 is TGTGCCAGCAGTCCTACCCCCTCTGGCGCAGATACGCAGTATTTT. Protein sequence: CASSPTPSGADTQYF.

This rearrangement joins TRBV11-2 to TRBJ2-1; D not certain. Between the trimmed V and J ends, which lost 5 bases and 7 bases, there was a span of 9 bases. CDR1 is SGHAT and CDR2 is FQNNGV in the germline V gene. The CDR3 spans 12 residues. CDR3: CASSPPVNEQFF. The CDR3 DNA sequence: TGTGCCAGCAGCCCGCCCGTAAATGAGCAGTTCTTC. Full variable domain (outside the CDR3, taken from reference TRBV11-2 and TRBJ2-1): EAGVAQSPRYKIIEKRQSVAFWCNPISGHATLYWYQQILGQGPKLLIQFQNNGVVDDSQLPKDRFSAERLKGVDSTLKIQPAKLEDSAVYLCASSPPVNEQFFGPGTRLTVL.

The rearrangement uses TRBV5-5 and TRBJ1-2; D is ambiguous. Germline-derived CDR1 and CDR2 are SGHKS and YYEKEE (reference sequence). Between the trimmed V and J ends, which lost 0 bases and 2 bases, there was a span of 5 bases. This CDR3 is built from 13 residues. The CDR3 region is CASSLGINYGYTF. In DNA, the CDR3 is TGTGCCAGCAGCTTGGGTATCAACTATGGCTACACCTTC.

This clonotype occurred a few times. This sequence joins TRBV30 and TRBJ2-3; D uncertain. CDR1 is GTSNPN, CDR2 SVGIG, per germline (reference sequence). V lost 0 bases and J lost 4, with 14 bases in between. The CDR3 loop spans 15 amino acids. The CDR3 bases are TGTGCCTGGAGTGTACCCGGGCTGCAGCCAGATACGCAGTATTTT. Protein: CAWSVPGLQPDTQYF.

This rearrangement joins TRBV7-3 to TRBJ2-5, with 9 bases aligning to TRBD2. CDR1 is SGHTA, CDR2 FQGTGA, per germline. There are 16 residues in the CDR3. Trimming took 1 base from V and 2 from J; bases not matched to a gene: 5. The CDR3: CASSLISSGVQETQYF. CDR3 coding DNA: TGTGCCAGCAGCTTAATTTCTAGCGGGGTACAAGAGACCCAGTACTTC.

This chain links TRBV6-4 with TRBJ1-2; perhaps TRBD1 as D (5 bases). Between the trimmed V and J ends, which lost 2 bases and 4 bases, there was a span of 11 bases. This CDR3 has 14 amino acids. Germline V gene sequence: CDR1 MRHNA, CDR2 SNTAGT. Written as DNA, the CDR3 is TGTGCCAGCAGTGACGGGGCCCTGAGCTATGGCTACACCTTC. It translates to CASSDGALSYGYTF.

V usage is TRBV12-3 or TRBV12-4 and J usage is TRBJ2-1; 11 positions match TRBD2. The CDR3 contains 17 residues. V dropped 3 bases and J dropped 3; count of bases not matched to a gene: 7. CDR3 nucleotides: TGTGCCAGCAGTTTTGTAGCGGGAGGGGGTATCTACAATGAGCAGTTCTTC. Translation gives CASSFVAGGGIYNEQFF.

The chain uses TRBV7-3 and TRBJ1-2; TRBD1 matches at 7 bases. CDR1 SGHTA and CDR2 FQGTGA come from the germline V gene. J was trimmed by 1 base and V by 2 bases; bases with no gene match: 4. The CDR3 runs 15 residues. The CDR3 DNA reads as TGTGCCAGCAGCTTACAGGGGGAACTTAACTATGGCTACACCTTC. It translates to CASSLQGELNYGYTF.

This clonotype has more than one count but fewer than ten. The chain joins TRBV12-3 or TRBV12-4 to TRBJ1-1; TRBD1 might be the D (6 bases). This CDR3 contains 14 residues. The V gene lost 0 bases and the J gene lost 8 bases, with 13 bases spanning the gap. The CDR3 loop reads CASSLAAGEPEAFF. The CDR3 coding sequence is TGTGCCAGCAGTTTAGCGGCAGGGGAGCCCGAAGCTTTCTTT.

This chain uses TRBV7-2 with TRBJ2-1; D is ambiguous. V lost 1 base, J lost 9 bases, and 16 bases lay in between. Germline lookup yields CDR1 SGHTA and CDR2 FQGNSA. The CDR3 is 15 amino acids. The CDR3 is CASSLGLANLSEQFF. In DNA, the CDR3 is TGTGCCAGCAGCTTAGGGCTCGCCAACCTCAGTGAGCAGTTCTTC.

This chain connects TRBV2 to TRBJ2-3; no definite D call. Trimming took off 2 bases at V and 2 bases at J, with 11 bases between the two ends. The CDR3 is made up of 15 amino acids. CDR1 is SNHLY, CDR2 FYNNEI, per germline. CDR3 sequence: CASSERVVVTDTQYF. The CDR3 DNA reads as TGTGCCAGCAGTGAAAGGGTCGTAGTCACAGATACGCAGTATTTT.

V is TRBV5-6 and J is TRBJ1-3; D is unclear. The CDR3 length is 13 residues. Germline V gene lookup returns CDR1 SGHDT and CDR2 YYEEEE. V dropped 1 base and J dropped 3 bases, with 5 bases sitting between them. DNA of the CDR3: TGTGCCAGCAGCTTGATTAATGGAAACACCATATATTTT. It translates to CASSLINGNTIYF. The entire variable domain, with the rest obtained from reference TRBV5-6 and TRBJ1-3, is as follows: DAGVTQSPTHLIKTRGQQVTLRCSPKSGHDTVSWYQQALGQGPQFIFQYYEEEERQRGNFPDRFSGHQFPNYSSELNVNALLLGDSALYLCASSLINGNTIYFGEGSWLTVV.

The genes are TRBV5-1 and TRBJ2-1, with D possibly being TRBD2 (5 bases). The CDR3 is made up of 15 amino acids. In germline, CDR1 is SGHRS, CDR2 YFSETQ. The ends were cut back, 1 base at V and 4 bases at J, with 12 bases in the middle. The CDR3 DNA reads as TGCGCCAGCAGCTTGAAACGGGGAACGTACAATGAGCAGTTCTTC. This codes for CASSLKRGTYNEQFF.

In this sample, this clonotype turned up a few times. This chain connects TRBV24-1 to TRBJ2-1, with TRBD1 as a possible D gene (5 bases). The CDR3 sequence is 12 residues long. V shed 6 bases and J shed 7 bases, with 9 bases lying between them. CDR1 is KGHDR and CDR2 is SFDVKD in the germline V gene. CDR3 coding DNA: TGTGCCACCAGTTCTAGGGGTAATGAGCAGTTCTTC. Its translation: CATSSRGNEQFF.

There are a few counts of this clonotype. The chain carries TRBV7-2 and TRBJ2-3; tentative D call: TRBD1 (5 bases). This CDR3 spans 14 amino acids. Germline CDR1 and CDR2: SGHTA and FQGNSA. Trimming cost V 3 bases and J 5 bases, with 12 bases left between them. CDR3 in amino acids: CASSFGHVGDTQYF. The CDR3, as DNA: TGTGCCAGCAGCTTCGGACACGTCGGAGATACGCAGTATTTT.

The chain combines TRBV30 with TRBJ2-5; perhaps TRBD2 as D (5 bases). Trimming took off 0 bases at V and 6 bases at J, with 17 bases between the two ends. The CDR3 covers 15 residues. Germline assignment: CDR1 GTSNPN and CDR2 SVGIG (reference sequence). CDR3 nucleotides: TGTGCCTGGAGTGTGAGACTAATGAGTAACCAGACCCAGTACTTC. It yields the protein CAWSVRLMSNQTQYF.

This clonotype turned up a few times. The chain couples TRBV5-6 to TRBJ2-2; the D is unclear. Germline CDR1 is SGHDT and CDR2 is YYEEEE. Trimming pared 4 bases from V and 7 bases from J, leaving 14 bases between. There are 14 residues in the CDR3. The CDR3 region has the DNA TGTGCCAGCAGCAACCTAAGGGTTTACGGGGAGCTGTTTTTT. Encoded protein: CASSNLRVYGELFF.

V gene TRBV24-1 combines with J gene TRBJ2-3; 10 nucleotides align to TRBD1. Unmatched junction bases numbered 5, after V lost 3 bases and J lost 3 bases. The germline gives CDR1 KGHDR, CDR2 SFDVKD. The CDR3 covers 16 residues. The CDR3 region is CATSDRDRGGTDTQYF. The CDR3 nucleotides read TGTGCCACCAGTGATCGGGACAGGGGAGGGACAGATACGCAGTATTTT.

CDR3 sequence: CASSQVESENTEAFF. CDR3 nucleotides: TGTGCCAGCAGCCAAGTTGAGTCCGAGAACACTGAAGCTTTCTTT. The chain employs TRBV14 and TRBJ1-1; D not certain. CDR3 size: 15 residues. V was clipped by 1 base and J by 1 base, with 10 bases between them. Germline assignment: CDR1 SGHDN and CDR2 FVKESK.

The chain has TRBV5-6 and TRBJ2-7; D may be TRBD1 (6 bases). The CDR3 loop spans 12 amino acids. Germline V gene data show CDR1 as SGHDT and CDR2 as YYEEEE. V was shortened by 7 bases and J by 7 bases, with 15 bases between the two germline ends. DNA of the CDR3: TGTGCCAGCGGTCAGGGGCGAGAAGAGCAGTACTTC. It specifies CASGQGREEQYF.

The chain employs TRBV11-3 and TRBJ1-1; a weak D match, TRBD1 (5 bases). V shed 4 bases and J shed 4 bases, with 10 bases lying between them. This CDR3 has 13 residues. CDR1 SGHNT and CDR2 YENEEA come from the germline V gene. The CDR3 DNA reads TGTGCCAGCAGCTCCAGGGTGCGCACTGAAGCTTTCTTT. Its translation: CASSSRVRTEAFF.

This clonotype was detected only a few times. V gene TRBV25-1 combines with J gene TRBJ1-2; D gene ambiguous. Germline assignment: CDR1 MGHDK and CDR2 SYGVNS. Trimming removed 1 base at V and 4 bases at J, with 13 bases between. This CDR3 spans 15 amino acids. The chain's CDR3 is CASSESGILPYGYTF. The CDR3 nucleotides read TGTGCCAGCAGTGAATCCGGGATCCTCCCCTATGGCTACACCTTC.

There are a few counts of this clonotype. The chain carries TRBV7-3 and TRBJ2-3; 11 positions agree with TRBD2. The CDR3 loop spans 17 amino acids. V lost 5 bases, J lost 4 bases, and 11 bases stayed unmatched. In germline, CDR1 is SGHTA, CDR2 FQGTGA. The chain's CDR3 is CASSRLGLAVIPDTQYF. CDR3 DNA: TGTGCCAGCAGCCGACTGGGACTAGCGGTAATCCCAGATACGCAGTATTTT. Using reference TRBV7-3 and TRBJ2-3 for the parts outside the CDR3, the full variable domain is GAGVSQTPSNKVTEKGKYVELRCDPISGHTALYWYRQSLGQGPEFLIYFQGTGAADDSGLPNDRFFAVRPEGSVSTLKIQRTERGDSAVYLCASSRLGLAVIPDTQYFGPGTRLTVL.

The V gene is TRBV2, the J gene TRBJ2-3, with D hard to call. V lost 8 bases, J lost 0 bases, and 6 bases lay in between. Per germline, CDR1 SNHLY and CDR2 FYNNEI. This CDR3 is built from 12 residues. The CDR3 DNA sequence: TGTGCCAGCTTCACTAGCACAGATACGCAGTATTTT. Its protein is CASFTSTDTQYF.

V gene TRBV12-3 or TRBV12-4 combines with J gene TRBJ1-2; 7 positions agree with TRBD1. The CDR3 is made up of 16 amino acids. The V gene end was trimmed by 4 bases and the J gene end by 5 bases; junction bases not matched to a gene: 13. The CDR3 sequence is CASSSRDSPLLYGYTF. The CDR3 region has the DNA TGTGCCAGCAGTTCCCGGGACAGCCCGCTCCTTTATGGCTACACCTTC.

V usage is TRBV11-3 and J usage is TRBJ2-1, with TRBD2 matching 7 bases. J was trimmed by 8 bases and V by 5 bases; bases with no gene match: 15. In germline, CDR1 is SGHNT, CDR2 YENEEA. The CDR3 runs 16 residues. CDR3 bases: TGTGCCAGCAGCCCCGGGGGAGGACTAGGAGCCGATGAGCAGTTCTTC. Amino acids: CASSPGGGLGADEQFF.